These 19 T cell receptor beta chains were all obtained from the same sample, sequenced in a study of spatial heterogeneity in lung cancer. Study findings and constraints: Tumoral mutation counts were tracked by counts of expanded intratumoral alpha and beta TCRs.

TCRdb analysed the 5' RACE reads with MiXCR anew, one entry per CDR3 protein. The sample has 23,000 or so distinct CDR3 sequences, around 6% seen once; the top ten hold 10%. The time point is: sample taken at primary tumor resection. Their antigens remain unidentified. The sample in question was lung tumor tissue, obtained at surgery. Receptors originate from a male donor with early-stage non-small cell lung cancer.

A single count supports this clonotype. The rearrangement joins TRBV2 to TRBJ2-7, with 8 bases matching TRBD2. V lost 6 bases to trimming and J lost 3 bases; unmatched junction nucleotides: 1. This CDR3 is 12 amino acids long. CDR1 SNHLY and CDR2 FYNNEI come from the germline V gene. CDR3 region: CASRGTSYEQYF. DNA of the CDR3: TGTGCCAGCAGAGGGACTAGCTACGAGCAGTACTTC.

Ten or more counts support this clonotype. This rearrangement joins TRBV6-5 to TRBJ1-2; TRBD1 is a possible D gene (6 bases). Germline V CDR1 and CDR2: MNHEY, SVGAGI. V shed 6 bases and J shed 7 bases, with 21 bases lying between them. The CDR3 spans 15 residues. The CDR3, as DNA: TGTGCCAGCAGCCCGGACAGACGAGGCCTTCGTGGCTACACCTTC. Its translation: CASSPDRRGLRGYTF.

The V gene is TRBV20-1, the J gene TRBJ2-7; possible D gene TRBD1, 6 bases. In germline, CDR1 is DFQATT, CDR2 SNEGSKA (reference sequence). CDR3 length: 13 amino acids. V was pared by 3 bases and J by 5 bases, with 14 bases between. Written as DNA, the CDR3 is TGCAGTGCTAGCCCCGCAGGGGTGGACGAGCAGTACTTC. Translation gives CSASPAGVDEQYF.

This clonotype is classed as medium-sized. CDR3: CASSPRTGLSTEAFF. In DNA, the CDR3 is TGTGCCAGCAGCCCTCGGACAGGCTTGAGCACTGAAGCTTTCTTT. The V call is TRBV7-8, the J call TRBJ1-1; the match to TRBD1 covers 7 bases. Trimming cost V 5 bases and J 4 bases; bases outside gene matches: 10. CDR3 length: 15 residues. Germline V gene lookup returns CDR1 SGHVS and CDR2 FQNEAQ.

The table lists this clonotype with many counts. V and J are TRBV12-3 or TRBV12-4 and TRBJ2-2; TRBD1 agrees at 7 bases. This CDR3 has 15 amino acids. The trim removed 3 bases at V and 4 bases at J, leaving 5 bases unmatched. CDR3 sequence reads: CASSLQGVGTGELFF. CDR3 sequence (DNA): TGTGCCAGCAGTTTGCAGGGGGTGGGCACCGGGGAGCTGTTTTTT.

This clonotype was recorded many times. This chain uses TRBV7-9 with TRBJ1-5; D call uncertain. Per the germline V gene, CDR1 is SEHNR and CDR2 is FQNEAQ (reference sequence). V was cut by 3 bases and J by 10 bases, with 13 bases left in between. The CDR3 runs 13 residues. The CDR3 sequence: CASSFGPGSPQHF. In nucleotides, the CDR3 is TGTGCCAGCAGCTTCGGCCCAGGATCCCCCCAGCATTTT.

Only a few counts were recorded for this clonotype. As DNA, the CDR3 is TGCAGTGCTAGAGATAGGACTACCCCACGGCAGTTCTTC. Protein: CSARDRTTPRQFF. The chain employs TRBV20-1 and TRBJ2-1; the D gene is possibly TRBD2 (6 bases). Trimming stripped 0 bases from V and 12 bases from J, with 15 bases between. The germline CDR1 and CDR2 sequences are DFQATT and SNEGSKA (reference sequence). The CDR3 runs 13 residues.

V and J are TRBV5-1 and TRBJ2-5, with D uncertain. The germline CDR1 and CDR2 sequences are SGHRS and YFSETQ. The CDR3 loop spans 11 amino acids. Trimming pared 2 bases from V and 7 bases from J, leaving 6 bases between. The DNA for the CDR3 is TGCGCCAGCAGCTTCTCAGGGACCCAGTACTTC. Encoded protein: CASSFSGTQYF.

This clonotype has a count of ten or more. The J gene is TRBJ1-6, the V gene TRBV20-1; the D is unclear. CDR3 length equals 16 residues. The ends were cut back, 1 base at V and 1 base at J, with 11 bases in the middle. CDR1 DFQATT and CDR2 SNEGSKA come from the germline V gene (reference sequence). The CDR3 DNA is TGCAGTGCTAGAGCCGGGTCAAAGTCCTATAATTCACCCCTCCACTTT. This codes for CSARAGSKSYNSPLHF.

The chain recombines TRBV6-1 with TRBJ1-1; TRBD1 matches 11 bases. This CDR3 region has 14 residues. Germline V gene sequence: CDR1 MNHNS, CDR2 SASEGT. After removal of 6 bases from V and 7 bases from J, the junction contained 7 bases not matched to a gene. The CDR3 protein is CASSKDRGRYEAFF. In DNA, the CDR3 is TGTGCCAGCAGCAAGGACAGGGGGCGGTATGAAGCTTTCTTT.

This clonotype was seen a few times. The CDR3 bases are TGTGCCAGCAGTGTCCTCGGACAGGCCTATGGCTACACCTTC. This translates into CASSVLGQAYGYTF. The chain is built from TRBV25-1 and TRBJ1-2; 7 bases match TRBD1. CDR3 length: 14 amino acids. V gave up 4 bases and J gave up 4 bases; unmatched junction bases: 6. Germline V lookup: CDR1 MGHDK, CDR2 SYGVNS.

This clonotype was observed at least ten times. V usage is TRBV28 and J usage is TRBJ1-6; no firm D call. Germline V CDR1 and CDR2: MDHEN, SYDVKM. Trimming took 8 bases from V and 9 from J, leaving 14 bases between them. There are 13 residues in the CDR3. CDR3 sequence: CASRLSLFSPLHF. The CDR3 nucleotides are TGTGCCAGCCGTCTTAGCCTGTTTTCACCCCTCCACTTT.

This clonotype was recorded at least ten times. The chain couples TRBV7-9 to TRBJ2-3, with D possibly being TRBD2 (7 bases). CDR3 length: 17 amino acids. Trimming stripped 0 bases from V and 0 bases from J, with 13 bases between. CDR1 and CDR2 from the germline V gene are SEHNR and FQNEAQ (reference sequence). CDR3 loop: CASSLALAGASTDTQYF. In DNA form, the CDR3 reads TGTGCCAGCAGCTTAGCGCTGGCGGGGGCTAGCACAGATACGCAGTATTTT.

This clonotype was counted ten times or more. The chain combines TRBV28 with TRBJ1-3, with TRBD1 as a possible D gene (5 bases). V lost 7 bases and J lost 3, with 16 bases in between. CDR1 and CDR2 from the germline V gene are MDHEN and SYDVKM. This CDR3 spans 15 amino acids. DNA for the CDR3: TGTGCCAGCACCTTGCGGGGACGATATGGAAACACCATATATTTT. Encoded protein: CASTLRGRYGNTIYF. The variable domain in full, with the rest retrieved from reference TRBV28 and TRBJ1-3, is DVKVTQSSRYLVKRTGEKVFLECVQDMDHENMFWYRQDPGLGLRLIYFSYDVKMKEKGDIPEGYSVSREKKERFSLILESASTNQTSMYLCASTLRGRYGNTIYFGEGSWLTVV.

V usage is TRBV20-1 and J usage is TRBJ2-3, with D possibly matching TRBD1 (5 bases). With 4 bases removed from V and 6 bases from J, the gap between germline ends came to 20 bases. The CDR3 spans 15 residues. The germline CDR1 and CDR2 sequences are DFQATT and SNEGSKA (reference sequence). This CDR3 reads CSATSRSRPGDTQYF. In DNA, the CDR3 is TGCAGTGCTACATCCAGAAGCAGGCCAGGGGATACGCAGTATTTT.

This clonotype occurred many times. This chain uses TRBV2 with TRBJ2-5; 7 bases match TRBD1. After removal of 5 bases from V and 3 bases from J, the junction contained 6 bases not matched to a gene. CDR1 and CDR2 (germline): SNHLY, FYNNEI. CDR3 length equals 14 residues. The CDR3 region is CASSPTTGEETQYF. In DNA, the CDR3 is TGTGCCAGCAGTCCGACTACAGGGGAAGAGACCCAGTACTTC.

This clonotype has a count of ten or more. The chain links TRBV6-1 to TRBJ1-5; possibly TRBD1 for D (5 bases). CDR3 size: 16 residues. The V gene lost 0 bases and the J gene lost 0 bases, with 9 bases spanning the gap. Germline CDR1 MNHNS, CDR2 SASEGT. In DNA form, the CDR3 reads TGTGCCAGCAGTGAAGCCCGACAGATTAGCAATCAGCCCCAGCATTTT. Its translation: CASSEARQISNQPQHF.

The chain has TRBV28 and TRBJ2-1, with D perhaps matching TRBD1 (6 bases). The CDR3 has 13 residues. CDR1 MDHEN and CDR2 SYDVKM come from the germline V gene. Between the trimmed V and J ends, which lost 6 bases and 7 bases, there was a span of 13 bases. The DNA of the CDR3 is TGTGCCAGCAGGCCTCCAAGGGGGAATGAGCAGTTCTTC. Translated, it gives CASRPPRGNEQFF.

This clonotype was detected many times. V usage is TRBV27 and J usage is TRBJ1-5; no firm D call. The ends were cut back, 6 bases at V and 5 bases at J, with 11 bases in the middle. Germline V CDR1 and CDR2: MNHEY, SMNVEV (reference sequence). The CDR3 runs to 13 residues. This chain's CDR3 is CASSRQTYQPQHF. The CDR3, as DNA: TGTGCCAGCAGCAGACAAACCTATCAGCCCCAGCATTTT.